Detailed here is one T cell receptor beta chain. The data stem from a study of blood T cell repertoires in COVID-19. The V gene's germline CDR1 is SGHKS and CDR2 YYEKEE (reference sequence). This CDR3 is 15 amino acids long. The junction had 9 bases not matched to a gene; V was cut back by 4 bases and J by 6 bases. Data came from immunoSEQ multiplex PCR; TCRdb stores just in-frame clones and leaves some out. The table includes 250,000 to 350,000 clones, 85% to 90% detected once. This rearrangement joins TRBV5-5 to TRBJ2-1, with TRBD1 identical over 8 bases. The receptor comes from a young woman who had recovered from COVID-19. The sequenced material came from PBMCs or T cells enriched from blood (not recorded which). The CDR3 here is CASSRTTGAGNEQFF. The CDR3 DNA sequence: TGTGCCAGCAGCCGTACGACAGGGGCTGGCAATGAGCAGTTCTTC.